A selection of T cell receptor beta chains follows, all from one sample in a study of cytomegalovirus exposure and HLA in healthy donors. Libraries were prepared by immunoSEQ multiplex PCR; TCRdb keeps only in-frame clonotypes and omits some of them. The table lists about 150,000 clones, 86% of them singletons. Input material: PBMCs. These receptors were taken from a man aged 18 to 29 in good health and CMV-seropositive. The CDR3 runs from the conserved cysteine through the conserved F or W. The D gene is left open where the match is weak. Clone size is stated in some rows and not others, as once, few, many or a class when expanded.

TRBD2,TRBV30,.,TRBJ2-1,TGTGCCTGGAGGGATAGCGGGTATTACAATGAGCAGTTCTTC,CAWRDSGYYNEQFF
.,TRBV7-6,.,TRBJ2-1,TGTGCCAGCAGCTTATACCCCCCCGCCGGTAGTAGAGACAATGAGCAGTTCTTC,CASSLYPPAGSRDNEQFF
.,TRBV6-5,.,TRBJ2-7,TGTGCCAGCAGCGAGGCGGGGAGCTCCTACGAGCAGTACTTC,CASSEAGSSYEQYF
TRBD2,TRBV5-6,.,TRBJ2-1,TGTGCCAGCACCCAGCCGGGGGGGGCGGGGAGGTACAATGAGCAGTTCTTC,CASTQPGGAGRYNEQFF
.,TRBV18,.,TRBJ1-2,TGTGCCAGCTCACCAACGGGGTCTCTGGGTGGCTACACCTTC,CASSPTGSLGGYTF
TRBD2,TRBV5-1,.,TRBJ2-1,TGCGCCAGCAGCGCGGGACTAGCGGGCGAGCAGTTCTTC,CASSAGLAGEQFF
TRBD1,TRBV7-8,few,TRBJ1-5,TGTGCCAGCAGCTTACGGGACAGGGGCGGCAATCAGCCCCAGCATTTT,CASSLRDRGGNQPQHF
.,TRBV21-1,.,TRBJ2-7,TGTGCCAGCAGCAAAAACAGGACAGCGTCCTACGAGCAGTACTTC,CASSKNRTASYEQYF
.,TRBV6-1,.,TRBJ2-1,TGTGCCAGCAGTGAGGACAGAGAGGAGGACAATGAGCAGTTCTTC,CASSEDREEDNEQFF
TRBD2,TRBV5-3,.,TRBJ2-7,TGTGCCAGAAGCTTGGTAGGGCTAGCGGCCTTAATGTACGAGCAGTACTTC,CARSLVGLAALMYEQYF
TRBD1,TRBV30,.,TRBJ2-5,TGTGCCTGGAGTGTAAAGGGGGCAGAGACCCAGTACTTC,CAWSVKGAETQYF
.,TRBV9,.,TRBJ1-1,TGTGCCAGCAGCCCCTTGACAGGACCTGAAGCTTTCTTT,CASSPLTGPEAFF
.,TRBV27,.,TRBJ2-4,TGTGCCAGCAGTTACGACTCCGGGGATGGAAACATTCAGTACTTC,CASSYDSGDGNIQYF
TRBD1,TRBV6-6,.,TRBJ2-1,TGTGCCAGCAGTTCGGGGGACAGGGTCAATGAGCAGTTCTTC,CASSSGDRVNEQFF
.,TRBV30,few,TRBJ1-2,TGTGCCTGGAGTGTACAAGAGGGAACTGGCTACACCTTC,CAWSVQEGTGYTF
TRBD1,TRBV5-4,.,TRBJ1-1,TGTGCCAGCAGCCCGGACAGGGCCACTGAAGCTTTCTTT,CASSPDRATEAFF
TRBD1,TRBV6-4,.,TRBJ2-1,TGTGCCAGCAGTGACTCGACAGGGGGGAATGAGCAGTTCTTC,CASSDSTGGNEQFF
TRBD1,TRBV18,once,TRBJ1-2,TGTGCCAGCTCACCAAAGATCGGGACAGGGGAGTGGTATGGCTACACCTTC,CASSPKIGTGEWYGYTF
.,TRBV30,few,TRBJ2-7,TGTGCCTGGAGTGAGGACAGCGGAAGCTACGAGCAGTACTTC,CAWSEDSGSYEQYF
TRBD1,TRBV4-2,.,TRBJ1-1,TGTGCCAGCAGCCAAACCCAGGGGGGCAGCACTGAAGCTTTCTTT,CASSQTQGGSTEAFF
TRBD1,TRBV5-6,.,TRBJ1-6,TGTGCCAGCAGCTTGGCCCCGGGACAGATAAATTCACCCCTCCACTTT,CASSLAPGQINSPLHF
TRBD1,TRBV2,.,TRBJ2-5,TGTGCCAGCAGTTCACAGGGGGCTGGGGAGACCCAGTACTTC,CASSSQGAGETQYF
.,TRBV4-3,.,TRBJ2-2,TGCGCCAGCAGCCATCAAGACAGGAACACCGGGGAGCTGTTTTTT,CASSHQDRNTGELFF
.,TRBV9,few,TRBJ2-1,TGTGCCAGCAGCGAGAGGGTCGGGAGCTCCTACAATGAGCAGTTCTTC,CASSERVGSSYNEQFF
.,TRBV7-9,.,TRBJ1-4,TGTGCCAGCAGTTCTCCGGGAGAGGGTAGGAATGAAAAACTGTTTTTT,CASSSPGEGRNEKLFF
TRBD1,TRBV7-9,.,TRBJ2-7,TGTGCCAGCTCCGTAACAGGGGGCGCGTCCTACGAGCAGTACTTC,CASSVTGGASYEQYF
TRBD1,TRBV10-1,.,TRBJ1-3,TGCGCCTCCCTGGACAGGGTCGACACCATATATTTT,CASLDRVDTIYF
.,TRBV12-1,.,TRBJ1-5,TGTGCCAGCAGCTCCCTGGGACAGGGCGATAATATAGGTGATCAGCCCCAGCATTTT,CASSSLGQGDNIGDQPQHF
.,TRBV5-1,few,TRBJ2-1,TGCGCCAGCAGCTTGGATGGACAGCCCTACAATGAGCAGTTCTTC,CASSLDGQPYNEQFF
.,TRBV2,.,TRBJ1-5,TGTGCCAGCAGTGACTTACCGGGCAATCAGCCCCAGCATTTT,CASSDLPGNQPQHF
TRBD1,TRBV29-1,.,TRBJ1-1,TGCAGCGTTGAAAGAGGGGGCAGAACTACTGAAGCTTTCTTT,CSVERGGRTTEAFF
.,TRBV7-2,.,TRBJ2-1,TGTGCCAGCAGCTTAGCGCTTGTAGGACAGCACTACAATGAGCAGTTCTTC,CASSLALVGQHYNEQFF
.,TRBV5-6,.,TRBJ1-1,TGTGCCAGCAGCTACCGACCGGGTGACACTGAAGCTTTCTTT,CASSYRPGDTEAFF
TRBD1,TRBV5-6,few,TRBJ2-7,TGTGCCAGCAGCTTTACGGACAGGGGCTCCTACGAGCAGTACTTC,CASSFTDRGSYEQYF
TRBD1,TRBV7-2,.,TRBJ1-4,TGTGCCAGCAGCTTAGGACAGGGCGGTGAAAAACTGTTTTTT,CASSLGQGGEKLFF
.,TRBV5-1,.,TRBJ2-3,TGCGCCAGCAGTCGTGACAGACCCCTCACAGATACGCAGTATTTT,CASSRDRPLTDTQYF
.,TRBV27,.,TRBJ2-1,TGTGCCAGCAGTCTCACTAGCCCCTCCTACAATGAGCAGTTCTTC,CASSLTSPSYNEQFF
TRBD1,TRBV30,.,TRBJ2-1,TGTGCCTGGAGTGTTCAGGGGGCGACCCTCAATGAGCAGTTCTTC,CAWSVQGATLNEQFF
.,TRBV13,.,TRBJ1-6,TGTGCCAGCAGCTTAGCCCCCCGGAGCTCCTATAATTCACCCCTCCACTTT,CASSLAPRSSYNSPLHF
TRBD2,TRBV7-2,.,TRBJ2-5,TGTGCCAGCAGTCGCCGACTAGCGGGAGGAGAGACCCAGTACTTC,CASSRRLAGGETQYF
TRBD1,TRBV30,.,TRBJ1-5,TGTGCCTGGAGGGACAGGGGCTTGGGGCCCCAGCATTTT,CAWRDRGLGPQHF
.,TRBV6-5,.,TRBJ1-1,TGTGCCAGCAGTAGAGCAGGGTCGGGCGATTCTGAAGCTTTCTTT,CASSRAGSGDSEAFF
.,TRBV13,.,TRBJ1-1,TGTGCCAGCAGCTTACGCGGGCGGGTTGAAGCTTTCTTT,CASSLRGRVEAFF
.,TRBV6-6,.,TRBJ1-1,TGTGCCGCATGGAGGGGTGCTGAAGCTTTCTTT,CAAWRGAEAFF
.,TRBV29-1,.,TRBJ1-1,TGCAGCGCTACGACAGGTCCCGCTGAAGCTTTCTTT,CSATTGPAEAFF
TRBD2,TRBV19,.,TRBJ2-3,TGTGCCAGTATGGGGACTAGCGGGATCAAAGCGGATACGCAGTATTTT,CASMGTSGIKADTQYF